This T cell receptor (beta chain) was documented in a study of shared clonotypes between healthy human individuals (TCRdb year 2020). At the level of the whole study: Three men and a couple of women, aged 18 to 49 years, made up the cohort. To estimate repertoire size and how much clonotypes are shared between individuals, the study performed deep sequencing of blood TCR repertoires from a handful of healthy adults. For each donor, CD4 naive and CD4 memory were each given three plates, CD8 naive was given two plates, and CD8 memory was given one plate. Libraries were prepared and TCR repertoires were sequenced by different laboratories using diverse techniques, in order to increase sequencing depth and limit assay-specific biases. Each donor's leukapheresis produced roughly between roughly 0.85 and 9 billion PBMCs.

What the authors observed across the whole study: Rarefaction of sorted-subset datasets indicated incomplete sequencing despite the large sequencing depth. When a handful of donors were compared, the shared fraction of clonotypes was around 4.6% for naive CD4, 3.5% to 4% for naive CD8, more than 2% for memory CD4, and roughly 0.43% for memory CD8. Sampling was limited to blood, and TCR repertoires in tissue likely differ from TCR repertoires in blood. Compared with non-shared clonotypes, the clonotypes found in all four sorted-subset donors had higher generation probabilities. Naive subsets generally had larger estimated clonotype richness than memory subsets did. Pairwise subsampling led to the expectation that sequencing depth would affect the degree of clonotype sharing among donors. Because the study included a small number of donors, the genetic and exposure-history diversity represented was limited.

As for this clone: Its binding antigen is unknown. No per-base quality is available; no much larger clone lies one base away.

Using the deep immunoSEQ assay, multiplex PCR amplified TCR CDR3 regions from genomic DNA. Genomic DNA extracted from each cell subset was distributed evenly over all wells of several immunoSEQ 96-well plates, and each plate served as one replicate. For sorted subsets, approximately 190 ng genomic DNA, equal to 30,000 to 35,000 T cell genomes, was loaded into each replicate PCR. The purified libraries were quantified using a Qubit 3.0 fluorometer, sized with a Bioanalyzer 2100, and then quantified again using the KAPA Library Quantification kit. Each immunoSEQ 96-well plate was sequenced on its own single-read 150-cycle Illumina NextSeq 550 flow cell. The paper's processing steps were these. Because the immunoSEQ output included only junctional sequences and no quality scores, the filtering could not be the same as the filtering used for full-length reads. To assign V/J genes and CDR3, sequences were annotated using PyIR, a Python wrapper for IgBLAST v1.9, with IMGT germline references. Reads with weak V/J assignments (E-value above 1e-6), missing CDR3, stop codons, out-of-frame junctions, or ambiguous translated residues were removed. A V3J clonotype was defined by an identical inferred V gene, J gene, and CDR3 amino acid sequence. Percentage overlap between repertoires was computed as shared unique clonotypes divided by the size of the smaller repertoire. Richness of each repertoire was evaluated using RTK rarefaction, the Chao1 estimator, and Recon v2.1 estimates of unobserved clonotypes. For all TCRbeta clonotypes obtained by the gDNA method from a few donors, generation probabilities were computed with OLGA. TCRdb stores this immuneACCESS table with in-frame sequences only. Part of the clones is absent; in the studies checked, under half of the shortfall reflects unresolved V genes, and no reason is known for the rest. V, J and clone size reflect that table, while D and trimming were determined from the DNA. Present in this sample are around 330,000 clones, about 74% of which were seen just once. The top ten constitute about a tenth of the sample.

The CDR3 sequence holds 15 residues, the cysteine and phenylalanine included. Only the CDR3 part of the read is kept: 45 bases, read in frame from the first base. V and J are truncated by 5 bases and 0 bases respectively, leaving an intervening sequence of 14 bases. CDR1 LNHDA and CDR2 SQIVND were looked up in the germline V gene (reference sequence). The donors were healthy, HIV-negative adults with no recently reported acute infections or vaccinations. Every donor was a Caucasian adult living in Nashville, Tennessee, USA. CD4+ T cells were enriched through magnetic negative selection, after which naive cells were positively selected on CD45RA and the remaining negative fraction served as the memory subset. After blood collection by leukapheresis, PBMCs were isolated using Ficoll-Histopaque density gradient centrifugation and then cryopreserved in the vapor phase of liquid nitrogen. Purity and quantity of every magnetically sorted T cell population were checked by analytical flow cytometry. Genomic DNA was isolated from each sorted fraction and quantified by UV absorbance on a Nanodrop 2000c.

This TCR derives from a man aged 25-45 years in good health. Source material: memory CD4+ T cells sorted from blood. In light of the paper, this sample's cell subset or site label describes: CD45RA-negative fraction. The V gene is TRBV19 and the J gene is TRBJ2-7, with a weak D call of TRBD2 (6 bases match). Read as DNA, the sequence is TGTGCCAGTAGTTTATACGGGAGTCCCTCCTACGAGCAGTACTTC. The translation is CASSLYGSPSYEQYF.